What follows describes a single T cell receptor (beta chain). Its antigen is unknown. This specimen belongs to a study of cytomegalovirus exposure and HLA in healthy donors. Study findings and constraints: In vitro experiments confirmed that three CMV-associated chains were specific for CMV antigens. The study put under 200 TCR beta chains on its list as cytomegalovirus-associated.

Sequencing used immunoSEQ multiplex PCR; TCRdb keeps in-frame clones, though not all of them. The table records 250,000 to 350,000 clones, approximately 86% of them present only once. The germline V gene encodes CDR1 MNHEY and CDR2 SMNVEV (reference sequence). Trimming removed 3 bases at V and 4 bases at J, with 10 bases between. This CDR3 comprises 14 residues. Material: PBMCs. V and J are TRBV27 and TRBJ1-5; D is undetermined. This TCR was sampled from a young woman in good health and CMV-seropositive. The CDR3 sequence is CASSFGSGNQPQHF. The CDR3 DNA sequence: TGTGCCAGCAGTTTTGGTTCGGGGAATCAGCCCCAGCATTTT.